These 14 T cell receptor beta chains originate from one sample sequenced in a study of T cells after posttransplantation cyclophosphamide. TCRdb's table, derived via immunoSEQ multiplex PCR, lists solely in-frame clones and lacks some. The table lists more than 15,000 clones, around 94% of them singletons. Cells defined as naive were viable CD3+CD4+ or CD3+CD8+ and CCR7+CD45RA+CD45RO-CD95-CD27+CD28+. The sequenced sample consisted of naive CD4+ T cells sorted from blood. The receptors come from a woman in her 50s in good health and a related stem cell transplant donor.

In its sample, this clone was seen once. The V call is TRBV19, the J call TRBJ1-2; 9 positions agree with TRBD1. V shed 6 bases and J 8 bases; nucleotides not matched to a gene: 13. CDR1 is LNHDA, CDR2 SQIVND, per germline (reference sequence). The CDR3 runs to 15 residues. Written as DNA, the CDR3 is TGTGCCAGTAGGGAGACAGGGGGACCCGGGAGAGGCTACACCTTC. As protein: CASRETGGPGRGYTF.

V is TRBV5-1 and J is TRBJ2-3; the match to TRBD2 covers 7 bases. The CDR3 has 17 residues. The J segment lost 2 bases and the V segment lost 4 bases, leaving 13 bases of the junction unmatched. Germline V gives CDR1 SGHRS, CDR2 YFSETQ. For the CDR3, the DNA is TGCGCCAGCAGCCCTAGAACTATTAGCGGGTTCACAGATACGCAGTATTTT. Its protein product is CASSPRTISGFTDTQYF.

This chain links TRBV7-3 with TRBJ2-3, with 9 bases that match TRBD2. Germline V lookup: CDR1 SGHTA, CDR2 FQGTGA. The CDR3 totals 14 residues. Unmatched junction bases numbered 1, after V lost 3 bases and J lost 3 bases. The CDR3, as DNA: TGTGCCAGCAGCTTCGGACTAGCGACAGATACGCAGTATTTT. Its protein is CASSFGLATDTQYF.

The rearrangement joins TRBV9 to TRBJ2-7; 11 nucleotides align to TRBD2. The germline V gene has CDR1 SGDLS and CDR2 YYNGEE. The CDR3 covers 15 residues. J was trimmed by 2 bases and V by 4 bases; bases with no gene match: 5. For the CDR3, the DNA is TGTGCCAGCAGCCCCAGGACTAGCGGGCCCTACGAGCAGTACTTC. The encoded protein is CASSPRTSGPYEQYF.

The CDR3 nucleotides are TGCAGCGTCGAGGACTCCTACAATGAGCAGTTCTTC. Translated: CSVEDSYNEQFF. This rearrangement joins TRBV29-1 to TRBJ2-1; D uncertain. V was clipped by 6 bases and J by 0 bases, with 6 bases between them. The CDR3 consists of 12 residues. Germline CDR1 is SQVTM and CDR2 is ANQGSEA.

The chain uses TRBV19 and TRBJ2-1, with 7 bases that match TRBD2. The V and J ends lost 2 bases and 6 bases, in that order; junction bases with no gene match: 10. The CDR3 covers 16 residues. Germline-derived CDR1 and CDR2 are LNHDA and SQIVND (reference sequence). Here the CDR3 DNA reads TGTGCCAGTAGTATAATCGCGGGAGTTCCCACCAATGAGCAGTTCTTC. It is translated as CASSIIAGVPTNEQFF.

This clone turned up a few times. CDR3 coding DNA: TGTGCCAGCGGCATGACGGGTAACACTGAAGCTTTCTTT. Amino acids: CASGMTGNTEAFF. The J gene is TRBJ1-1, the V gene TRBV6-1; D unclear. Germline V gene lookup returns CDR1 MNHNS and CDR2 SASEGT. This CDR3 region has 13 residues. V lost 8 bases and J lost 2, with 12 bases in between.

The chain couples TRBV5-1 to TRBJ2-3; the D is unclear. This CDR3 is 13 amino acids long. Germline lookup yields CDR1 SGHRS and CDR2 YFSETQ. V lost 3 bases, J lost 0 bases, and 5 bases lay in between. Here the CDR3 DNA reads TGCGCCAGCAGCTCGACTAGCACAGATACGCAGTATTTT. It codes for CASSSTSTDTQYF.

J is TRBJ1-1 and V is TRBV30, with D possibly TRBD1 on 6 matching bases. V lost 2 bases to trimming and J lost 7 bases, with 11 bases between them. Germline lookup yields CDR1 GTSNPN and CDR2 SVGIG (reference sequence). The CDR3 sequence is 12 residues long. CDR3 nucleotide sequence: TGTGCCTGGAGTCCGGGGACATTTGAAGCTTTCTTT. It specifies CAWSPGTFEAFF.

The gene calls are TRBV5-4 and TRBJ2-5; 10 nucleotides align to TRBD2. V was pared by 3 bases and J by 6 bases, with 14 bases of the junction left unmatched. The length of the CDR3 is 17 residues. Germline CDR1 and CDR2: SGHNT and YYREEE (reference sequence). In DNA form, the CDR3 reads TGTGCCAGCAGCTCCGTCCTAGCGGGAGTGTTGTTCCAGACCCAGTACTTC. It is translated as CASSSVLAGVLFQTQYF.

V is TRBV5-8 and J is TRBJ1-3; D is possibly TRBD1 (6 bases). The V gene's germline CDR1 is SGHTS and CDR2 YDEGEE. This CDR3 region has 14 residues. V was pared by 2 bases and J by 2 bases, with 8 bases between. The CDR3 spells CASSLRDTGNTIYF. The CDR3 DNA reads as TGTGCCAGCAGCTTAAGGGACACTGGAAACACCATATATTTT.

The V call is TRBV11-1, the J call TRBJ2-7; 9 bases map to TRBD1. Germline V lookup: CDR1 SGHAT, CDR2 FQDESV (reference sequence). V was pared by 2 bases and J by 4 bases, with 3 bases of the junction left unmatched. There are 14 residues in the CDR3. The CDR3 sequence: CASSLRDRGYEQYF. Written as DNA, the CDR3 is TGTGCCAGCAGCTTAAGAGACAGGGGGTACGAGCAGTACTTC.

This chain joins TRBV28 and TRBJ2-7; the D gene is possibly TRBD1 (5 bases). Trimming left V 9 bases short and J 5 bases short, with 11 bases between. Germline lookup yields CDR1 MDHEN and CDR2 SYDVKM. This CDR3 is built from 11 residues. CDR3 in amino acids: CASQGGHEQYF. CDR3 nucleotides: TGTGCCAGTCAGGGTGGGCACGAGCAGTACTTC. Filled out from reference TRBV28 and TRBJ2-7, the complete variable domain reads DVKVTQSSRYLVKRTGEKVFLECVQDMDHENMFWYRQDPGLGLRLIYFSYDVKMKEKGDIPEGYSVSREKKERFSLILESASTNQTSMYLCASQGGHEQYFGPGTRLTVT.

The chain links TRBV27 to TRBJ2-7, with 9 nucleotides matching TRBD1. Germline loops: CDR1 MNHEY, CDR2 SMNVEV (reference sequence). Germline trimming cut 3 bases from V and 6 bases from J; bases unmatched to any gene: 15. The CDR3 has 17 amino acids. The CDR3 region has the DNA TGTGCCAGCAGTTTCCTTGGGGGTTTGGGGACAGGGACCGAGCAGTACTTC. The encoded protein is CASSFLGGLGTGTEQYF.